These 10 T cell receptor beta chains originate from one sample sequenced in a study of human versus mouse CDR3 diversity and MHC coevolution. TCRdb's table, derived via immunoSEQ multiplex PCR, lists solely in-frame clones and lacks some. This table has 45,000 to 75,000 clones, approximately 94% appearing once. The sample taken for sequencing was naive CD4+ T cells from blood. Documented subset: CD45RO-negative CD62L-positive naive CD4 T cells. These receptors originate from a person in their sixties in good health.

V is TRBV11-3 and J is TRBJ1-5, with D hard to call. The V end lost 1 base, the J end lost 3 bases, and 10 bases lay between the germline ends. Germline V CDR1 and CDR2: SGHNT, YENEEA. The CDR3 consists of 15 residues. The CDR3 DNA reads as TGTGCCAGCAGCTTAGGGCGGCAGACCAATCAGCCCCAGCATTTT. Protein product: CASSLGRQTNQPQHF.

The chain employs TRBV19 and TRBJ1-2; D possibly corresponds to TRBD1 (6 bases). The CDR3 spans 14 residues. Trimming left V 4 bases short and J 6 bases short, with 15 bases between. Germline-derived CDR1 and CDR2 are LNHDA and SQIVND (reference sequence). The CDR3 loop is CASSTRETGHGYTF. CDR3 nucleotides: TGTGCCAGTAGTACGAGAGAGACAGGTCATGGCTACACCTTC.

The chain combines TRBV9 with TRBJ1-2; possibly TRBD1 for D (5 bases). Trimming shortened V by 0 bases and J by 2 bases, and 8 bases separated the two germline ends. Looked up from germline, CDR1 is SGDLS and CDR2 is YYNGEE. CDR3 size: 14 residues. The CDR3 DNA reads TGTGCCAGCAGCGTAGATCGGGGGAACTATGGCTACACCTTC. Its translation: CASSVDRGNYGYTF.

Here the CDR3 DNA reads TGTGCCATCAGAGGACTAGCGGAAGGGGATACGCAGTATTTT. It codes for CAIRGLAEGDTQYF. V is TRBV10-3 and J is TRBJ2-3; 10 nucleotides align to TRBD2. Trimming at V came to 6 bases and at J to 6 bases, leaving 6 bases not matched to a gene. From germline, CDR1 is ENHRY and CDR2 SYGVKD. The CDR3 loop spans 14 amino acids.

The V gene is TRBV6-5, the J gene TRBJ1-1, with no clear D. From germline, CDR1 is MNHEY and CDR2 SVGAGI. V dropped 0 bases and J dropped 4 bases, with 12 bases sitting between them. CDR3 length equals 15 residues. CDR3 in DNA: TGTGCCAGCAGTTACTCGAGAAGCGGTAGCACTGAAGCTTTCTTT. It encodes CASSYSRSGSTEAFF.

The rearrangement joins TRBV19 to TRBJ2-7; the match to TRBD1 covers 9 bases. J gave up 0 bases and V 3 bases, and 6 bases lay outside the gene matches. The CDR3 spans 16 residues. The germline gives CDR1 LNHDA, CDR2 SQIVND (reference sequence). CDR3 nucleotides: TGTGCCAGTAGTATCAGGGGACAGGGACCCTCCTACGAGCAGTACTTC. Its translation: CASSIRGQGPSYEQYF. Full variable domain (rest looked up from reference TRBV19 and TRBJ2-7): DGGITQSPKYLFRKEGQNVTLSCEQNLNHDAMYWYRQDPGQGLRLIYYSQIVNDFQKGDIAEGYSVSREKKESFPLTVTSAQKNPTAFYLCASSIRGQGPSYEQYFGPGTRLTVT.

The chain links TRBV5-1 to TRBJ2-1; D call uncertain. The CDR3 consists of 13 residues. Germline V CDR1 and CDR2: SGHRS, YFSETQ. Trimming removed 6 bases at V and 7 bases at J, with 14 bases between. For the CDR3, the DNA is TGCGCCAGCACGTCTTCCGGGTTTAATGAGCAGTTCTTC. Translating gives CASTSSGFNEQFF.

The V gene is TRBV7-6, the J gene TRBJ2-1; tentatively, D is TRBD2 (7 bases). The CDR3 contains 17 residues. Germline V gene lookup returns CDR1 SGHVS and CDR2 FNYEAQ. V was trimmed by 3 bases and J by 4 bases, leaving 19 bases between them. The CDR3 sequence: CASSLRSGGAPYNEQFF. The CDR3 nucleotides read TGTGCCAGCAGCTTGAGGTCTGGGGGGGCGCCGTACAATGAGCAGTTCTTC.

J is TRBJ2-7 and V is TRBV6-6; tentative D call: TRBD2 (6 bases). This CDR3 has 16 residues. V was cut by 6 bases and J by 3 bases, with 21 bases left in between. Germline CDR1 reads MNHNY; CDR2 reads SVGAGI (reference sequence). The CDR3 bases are TGTGCCAGCAGATCGCCTACCGGGACTCAAAACTACGAGCAGTACTTC. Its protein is CASRSPTGTQNYEQYF.

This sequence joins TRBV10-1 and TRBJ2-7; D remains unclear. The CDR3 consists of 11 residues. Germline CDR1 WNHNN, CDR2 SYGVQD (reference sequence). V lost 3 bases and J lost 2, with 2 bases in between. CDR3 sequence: CASSDTYEQYF. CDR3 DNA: TGCGCCAGCAGTGATACCTACGAGCAGTACTTC.